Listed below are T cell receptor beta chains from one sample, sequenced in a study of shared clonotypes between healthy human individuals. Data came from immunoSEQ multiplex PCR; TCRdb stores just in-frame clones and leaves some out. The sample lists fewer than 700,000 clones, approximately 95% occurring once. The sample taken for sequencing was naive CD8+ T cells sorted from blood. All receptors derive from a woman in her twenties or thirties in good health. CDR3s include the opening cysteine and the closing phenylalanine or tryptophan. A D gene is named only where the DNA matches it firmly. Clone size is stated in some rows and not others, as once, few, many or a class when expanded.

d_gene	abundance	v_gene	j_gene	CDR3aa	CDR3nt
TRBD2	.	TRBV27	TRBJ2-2	CASLQRDPSNGGELFF	TGTGCCAGCCTACAGCGGGATCCCTCTAATGGCGGGGAGCTGTTTTTT
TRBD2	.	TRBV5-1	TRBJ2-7	CASSLGAAGASEQYF	TGCGCCAGCAGCTTGGGTGCGGCGGGAGCTTCCGAGCAGTACTTC
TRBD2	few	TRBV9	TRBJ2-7	CASSVDGRAGYEQYF	TGTGCCAGCAGCGTAGACGGGAGGGCCGGATACGAGCAGTACTTC
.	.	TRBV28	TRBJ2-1	CASSQTEPSYNEQFF	TGTGCCAGCAGTCAGACGGAACCCTCCTACAATGAGCAGTTCTTC
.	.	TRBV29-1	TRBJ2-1	CSVERVDYNEQFF	TGCAGCGTTGAGAGGGTGGACTACAATGAGCAGTTCTTC
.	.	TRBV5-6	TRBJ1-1	CASSFGAMNTEAFF	TGTGCCAGCAGCTTCGGGGCGATGAACACTGAAGCTTTCTTT
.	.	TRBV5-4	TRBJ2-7	CASSLRWGEQYF	TGTGCCAGCAGCTTGCGCTGGGGAGAGCAGTACTTC
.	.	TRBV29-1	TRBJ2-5	CSVDDSRETQYF	TGCAGCGTTGACGACTCGCGGGAGACCCAGTACTTC
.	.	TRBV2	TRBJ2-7	CASSPFTAYEQYF	TGTGCCAGCAGTCCGTTTACTGCCTACGAGCAGTACTTC
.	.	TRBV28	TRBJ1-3	CASSPGQLRFSGNTIYF	TGTGCCAGCAGTCCCGGACAGCTACGATTCTCTGGAAACACCATATATTTT
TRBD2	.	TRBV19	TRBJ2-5	CASSREGGEETQYF	TGTGCCAGTAGTCGTGAGGGAGGGGAAGAGACCCAGTACTTC
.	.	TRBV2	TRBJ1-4	CASSDDEKLFF	TGTGCCAGCAGTGACGATGAAAAACTGTTTTTT
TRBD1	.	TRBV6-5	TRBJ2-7	CASSSRTGSYEQYF	TGTGCCAGCAGTTCACGGACAGGGTCCTACGAGCAGTACTTC
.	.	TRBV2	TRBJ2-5	CASSEGQRSSETQYF	TGTGCCAGCAGTGAAGGGCAGAGAAGCAGCGAGACCCAGTACTTC
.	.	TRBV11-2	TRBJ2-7	CASSWGPKTTYEQYF	TGTGCCAGCAGCTGGGGACCGAAAACAACCTACGAGCAGTACTTC
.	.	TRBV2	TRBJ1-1	CASSEGEGQAFF	TGTGCCAGCAGTGAAGGCGAAGGTCAAGCTTTCTTT
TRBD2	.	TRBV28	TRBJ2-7	CASSLRREGYEQYF	TGTGCCAGCAGTTTAAGGCGGGAGGGGTACGAGCAGTACTTC
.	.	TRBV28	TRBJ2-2	CASSFQAGELFF	TGTGCCAGCAGTTTTCAGGCCGGGGAGCTGTTTTTT
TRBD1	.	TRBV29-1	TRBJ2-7	CSVGDRGQYEQYF	TGCAGCGTCGGGGACAGGGGGCAATACGAGCAGTACTTC
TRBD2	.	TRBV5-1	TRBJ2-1	CASSLEWREGWWGFHNEQFF	TGCGCCAGCAGCTTGGAATGGCGGGAGGGCTGGTGGGGGTTCCACAATGAGCAGTTCTTC
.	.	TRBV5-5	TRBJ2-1	CASSLSVVPYNEQFF	TGTGCCAGCAGCTTATCAGTCGTTCCCTACAATGAGCAGTTCTTC
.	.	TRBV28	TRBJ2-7	CASSQDRYSSYEQYF	TGTGCCAGCAGTCAAGACAGGTATAGCTCCTACGAGCAGTACTTC
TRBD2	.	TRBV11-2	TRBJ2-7	CASSPGLAGTYEQYF	TGTGCCAGCAGCCCAGGACTAGCGGGCACCTACGAGCAGTACTTC
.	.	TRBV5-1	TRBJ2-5	CASSLDSPGRWETQYF	TGCGCCAGCAGCTTGGACAGCCCGGGACGGTGGGAGACCCAGTACTTC
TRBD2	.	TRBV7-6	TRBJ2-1	CAGSFSGGEQFF	TGTGCCGGCAGCTTTAGCGGGGGTGAGCAGTTCTTC
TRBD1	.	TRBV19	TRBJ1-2	CASSVRDSLFFYGYTF	TGTGCCAGTAGTGTCCGGGACAGTCTTTTTTTCTATGGCTACACCTTC
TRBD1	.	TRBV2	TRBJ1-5	CASSEFDRADQPQHF	TGTGCCAGCAGCGAATTCGACAGGGCCGATCAGCCCCAGCATTTT
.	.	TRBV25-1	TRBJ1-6	CASSESRTNSPLHF	TGTGCCAGCAGTGAATCACGGACCAATTCACCCCTCCACTTT
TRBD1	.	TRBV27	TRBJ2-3	CASSSRQGAYDTQYF	TGTGCCAGCAGTTCCCGACAGGGGGCATATGATACGCAGTATTTT
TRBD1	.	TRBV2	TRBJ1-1	CASMRTGWGGAFF	TGTGCCAGCATGCGGACAGGCTGGGGTGGAGCTTTCTTT
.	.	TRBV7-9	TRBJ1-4	CASSLDVERAGEKLFF	TGTGCCAGCAGCTTAGACGTTGAAAGGGCTGGCGAAAAACTGTTTTTT
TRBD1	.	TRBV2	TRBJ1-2	CASSAGQGNGYTF	TGTGCCAGCAGTGCAGGACAGGGAAATGGCTACACCTTC